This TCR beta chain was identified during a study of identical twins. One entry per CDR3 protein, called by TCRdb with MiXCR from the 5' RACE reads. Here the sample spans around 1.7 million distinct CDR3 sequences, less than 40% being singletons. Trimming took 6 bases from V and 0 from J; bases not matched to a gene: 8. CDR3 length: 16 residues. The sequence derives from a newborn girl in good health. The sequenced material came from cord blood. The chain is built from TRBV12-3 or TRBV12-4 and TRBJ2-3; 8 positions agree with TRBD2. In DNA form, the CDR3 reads TGTGCCAGCAGCAACTTCCGGGGGGGCAGCACAGATACGCAGTATTTT. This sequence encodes CASSNFRGGSTDTQYF.